This T cell receptor (beta chain) is from a study of CD8 T cells in ankylosing spondylitis. Construction of TCR beta libraries was performed using quantitative 5'-RACE with molecular barcodes. TCRdb used MiXCR to reprocess the 5' RACE reads, holding one entry per CDR3 protein. The repertoire holds 200,000 to 250,000 distinct CDR3 sequences, 8% to 11% seen once, with roughly a fifth in the top ten. The germline CDR1 and CDR2 sequences are GTSNPN and SVGIG (reference sequence). The CDR3 loop spans 13 amino acids. V lost 7 bases and J lost 4, with 16 bases in between. Study-level findings and limits: Disease-linked clones were reportedly significantly enriched in matched ankylosing spondylitis synovial fluid. Characteristic of ankylosing spondylitis blood, it appeared, was a TCR beta motif comprising roughly eight highly homologous variants.

In this sample, this clonotype turned up a few times. Its antigen is unidentified. The chain carries TRBV30 and TRBJ1-1; no definite D call. Material for sequencing was blood, either unsorted or a sorted T cell fraction (not recorded which). The source of this sequence is a male donor with ankylosing spondylitis or in good health (not recorded which). The CDR3 DNA is TGTGCCTTAGGAGGGCCCTCGGGCACTGAAGCTTTCTTT. This translates into CALGGPSGTEAFF.